This T cell receptor (beta chain) derives from a study of blood T cell dynamics during melanoma immunotherapy. Study observations and caveats: Unlike progressors, later disease-control patients had W3 repertoires gaining clonality or diversity.

Indicated time point: week 3, after first cycle of checkpoint inhibitor. Profiling relied on immunoSEQ multiplex PCR, and the TCRdb table lists in-frame clones only, not all of them. The sample holds about 4,300 clones, around 79% seen once. As regards this clone: What it binds is unknown.

The clonotype was recovered from a human donor with melanoma. Sequencing was performed on blood, taken from a patient treated with checkpoint blockade.

The CDR3 reads CASSSSGDLGYGYEQYF. The CDR3 nucleotides are TGTGCCAGCAGTTCGTCCGGGGACCTCGGCTACGGCTACGAGCAGTACTTC. J is TRBJ2-7 and V is TRBV27, with D tentatively TRBD1 or TRBD2 (5 bases each). From germline, CDR1 is MNHEY and CDR2 SMNVEV (reference sequence). CDR3 length: 17 residues. The V and J ends lost 4 bases and 3 bases respectively, with 22 bases between them.